A selection of T cell receptor beta chains follows, all from one sample in a study of blood T cell repertoires in COVID-19. This table comes from immunoSEQ multiplex PCR, and its TCRdb copy is limited to in-frame clones, with some not included. The table lists around 300,000 clones, approximately 90% of them singletons. Sequenced: peripheral blood. Every receptor here comes from a woman aged 45-59 years with active or convalescent COVID-19. The CDR3 runs from the conserved cysteine through the conserved F or W. Fields, in order: J gene, clone size, V gene, D gene, CDR3 protein, CDR3 DNA. The D gene is left open where the match is weak. Some rows mark clone size as missing; the rest say once, few, many or name a class of expanded clone.

j_call: TRBJ2-7
clone_size: .
v_call: TRBV27
d_call: TRBD1
cdr3_aa: CASSASTTGGGEQYF
cdr3_nt: TGTGCCAGCAGCGCCTCAACTACAGGGGGAGGCGAGCAGTACTTC

j_call: TRBJ1-1
clone_size: .
v_call: TRBV4-3
d_call: .
cdr3_aa: CASSQDSGGNTEAFF
cdr3_nt: TGCGCCAGCAGCCAAGATAGCGGAGGGAACACTGAAGCTTTCTTT

j_call: TRBJ2-2
clone_size: once
v_call: TRBV5-1
d_call: TRBD1
cdr3_aa: CASSLGDRVTGELFF
cdr3_nt: TGCGCCAGCAGCTTGGGGGACAGGGTGACCGGGGAGCTGTTTTTT

j_call: TRBJ1-2
clone_size: once
v_call: TRBV5-4
d_call: TRBD1
cdr3_aa: CASSPGDRGGYGYTF
cdr3_nt: TGTGCCAGCAGCCCCGGGGACAGGGGAGGCTATGGCTACACCTTC

j_call: TRBJ2-5
clone_size: .
v_call: TRBV29-1
d_call: .
cdr3_aa: CSVERQEETQYF
cdr3_nt: TGCAGCGTTGAAAGGCAGGAAGAGACCCAGTACTTC

j_call: TRBJ2-7
clone_size: .
v_call: TRBV27
d_call: .
cdr3_aa: CASSLSPGLPYEQYF
cdr3_nt: TGTGCCAGCAGTTTATCTCCGGGACTGCCCTACGAGCAGTACTTC

j_call: TRBJ1-3
clone_size: .
v_call: TRBV27
d_call: .
cdr3_aa: CASSTTARDTIYF
cdr3_nt: TGTGCCAGCAGTACCACTGCGAGGGACACCATATATTTT

j_call: TRBJ1-2
clone_size: .
v_call: TRBV5-1
d_call: .
cdr3_aa: CASSLTGQNYGYTF
cdr3_nt: TGCGCCAGCAGCTTGACGGGACAAAACTATGGCTACACCTTC

j_call: TRBJ1-1
clone_size: .
v_call: TRBV7-6
d_call: TRBD1
cdr3_aa: CASSLGTGLNTEAFF
cdr3_nt: TGTGCCAGCAGCTTAGGGACAGGGCTCAACACTGAAGCTTTCTTT

j_call: TRBJ2-7
clone_size: .
v_call: TRBV28
d_call: TRBD1
cdr3_aa: CASSLGQEAREQYF
cdr3_nt: TGTGCCAGCAGTCTCGGACAGGAGGCGCGCGAGCAGTACTTC

j_call: TRBJ2-3
clone_size: .
v_call: TRBV2
d_call: TRBD2
cdr3_aa: CASSAGAGVTPPFVDTQYF
cdr3_nt: TGTGCCAGCAGTGCGGGAGCGGGGGTTACTCCCCCGTTCGTAGATACGCAGTATTTT

j_call: TRBJ2-2
clone_size: .
v_call: TRBV5-4
d_call: TRBD1
cdr3_aa: CASSPGQGGTGELFF
cdr3_nt: TGTGCCAGCAGCCCCGGACAGGGGGGAACCGGGGAGCTGTTTTTT

j_call: TRBJ1-2
clone_size: .
v_call: TRBV7-2
d_call: .
cdr3_aa: CASSLVEFSYGYTF
cdr3_nt: TGTGCCAGCAGCTTAGTGGAGTTTAGCTATGGCTACACCTTC

j_call: TRBJ2-7
clone_size: few
v_call: TRBV30
d_call: TRBD1
cdr3_aa: CAWSDPGTGIPYEQYF
cdr3_nt: TGTGCCTGGAGTGACCCCGGGACAGGCATTCCCTACGAGCAGTACTTC

j_call: TRBJ2-2
clone_size: .
v_call: TRBV19
d_call: TRBD2
cdr3_aa: CASSISRTSGSNTGELFF
cdr3_nt: TGTGCCAGTAGTATATCAAGGACTAGCGGGTCGAACACCGGGGAGCTGTTTTTT

j_call: TRBJ2-7
clone_size: .
v_call: TRBV16
d_call: TRBD2
cdr3_aa: CASSHFSSGGGSYEQYF
cdr3_nt: TGTGCCAGCAGCCATTTCTCGAGCGGGGGGGGTTCCTACGAGCAGTACTTC

j_call: TRBJ2-1
clone_size: .
v_call: TRBV6-2/TRBV6-3
d_call: TRBD2
cdr3_aa: CASSYRLSGVYNEQFF
cdr3_nt: TGTGCCAGCAGTTACAGATTGAGCGGGGTGTACAATGAGCAGTTCTTC

j_call: TRBJ1-1
clone_size: .
v_call: TRBV4-3
d_call: .
cdr3_aa: CASSQDSLGVEAFF
cdr3_nt: TGCGCCAGCAGCCAAGATTCCCTGGGAGTTGAAGCTTTCTTT

j_call: TRBJ2-7
clone_size: .
v_call: TRBV7-2
d_call: .
cdr3_aa: CASSLGAEQYF
cdr3_nt: TGTGCCAGCAGCTTAGGCGCAGAGCAGTACTTC

j_call: TRBJ1-5
clone_size: once
v_call: TRBV30
d_call: .
cdr3_aa: CAWDPGRGNQPQHF
cdr3_nt: TGTGCCTGGGACCCGGGTCGCGGCAATCAGCCCCAGCATTTT

j_call: TRBJ2-7
clone_size: .
v_call: TRBV7-6
d_call: .
cdr3_aa: CASSAEGGSASYEQYF
cdr3_nt: TGTGCCAGCAGCGCAGAGGGGGGGTCCGCCTCCTACGAGCAGTACTTC

j_call: TRBJ1-1
clone_size: once
v_call: TRBV19
d_call: TRBD1
cdr3_aa: CASLPGGLMNTEAFF
cdr3_nt: TGTGCCAGCCTCCCAGGGGGCCTAATGAACACTGAAGCTTTCTTT

j_call: TRBJ2-2
clone_size: once
v_call: TRBV3-1/TRBV3-2
d_call: TRBD1
cdr3_aa: CASRRTGLSVGELFF
cdr3_nt: TGTGCCAGCAGGCGGACAGGGCTCTCCGTCGGGGAGCTGTTTTTT

j_call: TRBJ2-3
clone_size: .
v_call: TRBV5-4
d_call: .
cdr3_aa: CASSQGSAWGDTQYF
cdr3_nt: TGTGCCAGCAGCCAGGGGTCCGCCTGGGGAGATACGCAGTATTTT

j_call: TRBJ2-5
clone_size: few
v_call: TRBV3-1/TRBV3-2
d_call: TRBD1
cdr3_aa: CASSWDREETQYF
cdr3_nt: TGTGCCAGCAGCTGGGACAGGGAGGAGACCCAGTACTTC

j_call: TRBJ2-3
clone_size: .
v_call: TRBV11-3
d_call: .
cdr3_aa: CASSLVQTAEAYTDTQYF
cdr3_nt: TGTGCCAGCAGCTTAGTTCAAACGGCCGAGGCGTACACAGATACGCAGTATTTT

j_call: TRBJ2-1
clone_size: once
v_call: TRBV19
d_call: TRBD2
cdr3_aa: CASRPTSGRSNEQFF
cdr3_nt: TGTGCCAGTAGACCGACTAGCGGGAGGAGTAATGAGCAGTTCTTC

j_call: TRBJ2-6
clone_size: .
v_call: TRBV27
d_call: .
cdr3_aa: CASSSTGMAGANVLTF
cdr3_nt: TGTGCCAGCAGTTCTACAGGGATGGCTGGGGCCAACGTCCTGACTTTC

j_call: TRBJ2-1
clone_size: few
v_call: TRBV2
d_call: TRBD2
cdr3_aa: CASSGLTSETYNEQFF
cdr3_nt: TGTGCCAGCAGTGGCCTAACTAGCGAGACGTACAATGAGCAGTTCTTC

j_call: TRBJ1-1
clone_size: few
v_call: TRBV28
d_call: TRBD1
cdr3_aa: CASSFETGVTNTEAFF
cdr3_nt: TGTGCCAGCAGTTTCGAGACAGGGGTAACGAACACTGAAGCTTTCTTT

j_call: TRBJ2-1
clone_size: .
v_call: TRBV6-6
d_call: .
cdr3_aa: CASSFIPGNEQFF
cdr3_nt: TGTGCCAGCAGTTTTATCCCAGGGAATGAGCAGTTCTTC

j_call: TRBJ1-2
clone_size: .
v_call: TRBV2
d_call: TRBD1
cdr3_aa: CASSGLRGRLGYGYTF
cdr3_nt: TGTGCCAGCAGTGGATTAAGGGGGCGACTTGGCTATGGCTACACCTTC

j_call: TRBJ2-1
clone_size: .
v_call: TRBV19
d_call: TRBD2
cdr3_aa: CASSIVVLAGGTYNEQFF
cdr3_nt: TGTGCCAGTAGTATAGTTGTACTAGCGGGAGGGACCTACAATGAGCAGTTCTTC

j_call: TRBJ1-1
clone_size: .
v_call: TRBV27
d_call: .
cdr3_aa: CASGLQGTGEAFF
cdr3_nt: TGTGCCAGCGGCCTTCAGGGGACGGGTGAAGCTTTCTTT

j_call: TRBJ1-2
clone_size: few
v_call: TRBV4-1
d_call: .
cdr3_aa: CASSQESGNVWGYTF
cdr3_nt: TGCGCCAGCAGCCAAGAATCAGGGAATGTATGGGGCTACACCTTC

j_call: TRBJ1-1
clone_size: .
v_call: TRBV6-5
d_call: .
cdr3_aa: CASSRRAYTEAFF
cdr3_nt: TGTGCCAGCAGCCGCAGGGCTTACACTGAAGCTTTCTTT

j_call: TRBJ2-3
clone_size: once
v_call: TRBV6-2/TRBV6-3
d_call: TRBD2
cdr3_aa: CASSLIAGHGDTQYF
cdr3_nt: TGTGCCAGCAGTTTAATAGCGGGACATGGGGATACGCAGTATTTT

j_call: TRBJ2-7
clone_size: once
v_call: TRBV19
d_call: .
cdr3_aa: CASRSGGTSYEQYF
cdr3_nt: TGTGCCAGTAGGTCGGGCGGGACTTCCTACGAGCAGTACTTC

j_call: TRBJ2-1
clone_size: .
v_call: TRBV10-3
d_call: .
cdr3_aa: CAISETDWEQFF
cdr3_nt: TGTGCCATCAGTGAGACTGATTGGGAGCAGTTCTTC

j_call: TRBJ2-1
clone_size: .
v_call: TRBV10-3
d_call: TRBD2
cdr3_aa: CANSGGDPSYNEQFF
cdr3_nt: TGTGCCAACAGCGGGGGGGATCCCTCCTACAATGAGCAGTTCTTC

j_call: TRBJ2-1
clone_size: few
v_call: TRBV7-9
d_call: .
cdr3_aa: CASSNTIPSSYNEQFF
cdr3_nt: TGTGCCAGCAGCAATACGATTCCCAGCTCCTACAATGAGCAGTTCTTC